This section outlines one T cell receptor beta chain sequence together with its context. Naive CD8 cells lacked CD45RO and underwent positive selection for CCR7, leaving out terminally differentiated effector memory CD45RA+ cells. CDR1 and CDR2 (germline): LNHDA, SQIVND (reference sequence). J gave up 5 bases and V 9 bases, and 7 bases lay outside the gene matches. The CDR3 is 13 amino acids. For sorted subsets, approximately 0.2 ug DNA per replicate equaled about 30,000 T cell genomes. The protocol was immunoSEQ multiplex PCR, while the TCRdb copy is restricted to in-frame clones and leaves out a portion. The table records around 1,900,000 clones, about 93% of them present only once. This specimen belongs to a study of shared clonotypes between healthy human individuals.

The receptor was isolated from a man between 18 and 35 years old in good health. Some clones in this sample may be carry-over from other donors' samples. J is TRBJ1-1 and V is TRBV19; 9 bases map to TRBD1. The sequenced sample consisted of naive CD8+ T cells from PBMCs. The CDR3 DNA is TGTGCCAGCCAACAGGGGGCGCCGACTGAAGCTTTCTTT. Translated: CASQQGAPTEAFF.